The 20 T cell receptor beta chains below come from one sample, sequenced in a study of shared clonotypes between healthy human individuals. Sequenced by immunoSEQ multiplex PCR; TCRdb stores in-frame clones only, minus some. This table holds 2.5 million or so clones, more than 80% found once. The source material was naive CD4+ T cells sorted from blood. Subset indicated: CD45RA+ positively selected. The receptors were gathered from a man between 18 and 29 years old in good health.

To note about this clone: Other DNA sequences in this sample translate to the same CDR3. The V and J genes are TRBV5-1 and TRBJ2-2; maybe TRBD2 (6 bases). CDR1 is SGHRS and CDR2 is YFSETQ in the germline V gene. Trimming left V 0 bases short and J 4 bases short, with 7 bases between. This CDR3 is built from 14 residues. CDR3 protein: CASSLAGVTGELFF. For the CDR3, the DNA is TGCGCCAGCAGCTTGGCGGGGGTCACCGGGGAGCTGTTTTTT.

Notes on this clone: At the DNA level, this CDR3 is encoded by other sequences in the same sample as well. This chain joins TRBV5-1 and TRBJ1-1, with 8 nucleotides matching TRBD1. Germline-derived CDR1 and CDR2 are SGHRS and YFSETQ. The CDR3 extends over 15 amino acids. The V and J ends lost 0 bases and 5 bases, in that order; junction bases with no gene match: 6. The CDR3 coding sequence is TGCGCCAGCAGCTTGGCCACAGGGGGAGGGACTGAAGCTTTCTTT. Its protein is CASSLATGGGTEAFF.

The CDR3 protein is CASKNRGRETQYF. CDR3 DNA: TGTGCCAGCAAGAACAGGGGTAGGGAGACCCAGTACTTC. This chain links TRBV6-6 with TRBJ2-5, with 7 bases that match TRBD1. V gave up 7 bases and J gave up 5 bases; unmatched junction bases: 7. From germline, CDR1 is MNHNY and CDR2 SVGAGI (reference sequence). The CDR3 has 13 amino acids.

The chain employs TRBV7-8 and TRBJ2-5; D is undetermined. The CDR3 extends over 12 amino acids. The germline V and J ends were trimmed by 1 base and 3 bases, with 3 bases remaining between them. CDR1 SGHVS and CDR2 FQNEAQ come from the germline V gene. This chain's CDR3 is CASSLGEETQYF. The CDR3 DNA follows: TGTGCCAGCAGCTTAGGAGAAGAGACCCAGTACTTC.

Notes on this clone: Other DNA variants within this sample encode the same CDR3. This rearrangement joins TRBV6-1 to TRBJ2-7, with 9 bases that match TRBD1. The ends lost 6 bases at V and 4 bases at J; junction bases unmatched: 7. The CDR3 spans 14 residues. CDR1 MNHNS and CDR2 SASEGT come from the germline V gene. The CDR3 nucleotides read TGTGCCAGCAGCCGGGACAGGGACTTTTACGAGCAGTACTTC. Translating it yields CASSRDRDFYEQYF.

This sequence joins TRBV5-1 and TRBJ2-3, with D unclear. Germline CDR1 reads SGHRS; CDR2 reads YFSETQ. The CDR3 is 14 residues long. V was clipped by 5 bases and J by 2 bases, with 12 bases between them. The CDR3 is CASRDTLNTDTQYF. DNA for the CDR3: TGCGCCAGCAGAGACACTCTTAACACAGATACGCAGTATTTT.

The chain carries TRBV9 and TRBJ2-7; 9 nucleotides line up with TRBD2. Looked up from germline, CDR1 is SGDLS and CDR2 is YYNGEE. The trim removed 3 bases at V and 3 bases at J, leaving 4 bases unmatched. The CDR3 sequence is 14 residues long. The CDR3: CASSEGLAFYEQYF. The CDR3 nucleotides read TGTGCCAGCAGCGAGGGACTAGCTTTCTACGAGCAGTACTTC.

This sequence joins TRBV5-1 and TRBJ1-4; D ambiguous. Germline CDR1 is SGHRS and CDR2 is YFSETQ. V was cut by 1 base and J by 11 bases, with 15 bases left in between. CDR3 length: 14 amino acids. CDR3 region: CASSLRTSAEKLFF. The CDR3 nucleotides read TGCGCCAGCAGCTTGCGGACGTCCGCTGAGAAACTGTTTTTT.

This chain links TRBV6-1 with TRBJ2-2; 7 nucleotides line up with TRBD2. V trimming: 9 bases; J trimming: 5 bases; junction bases outside the gene matches: 12. CDR3 length: 15 amino acids. CDR1 MNHNS and CDR2 SASEGT come from the germline V gene. The CDR3 loop reads CASRGGTAGTGELFF. CDR3 nucleotides: TGTGCCAGTCGCGGAGGCACAGCGGGGACCGGGGAGCTGTTTTTT.

This chain links TRBV18 with TRBJ1-1; D unclear. CDR1 is KGHSH and CDR2 is LQKENI in the germline V gene. The CDR3 loop spans 13 amino acids. V lost 4 bases to trimming and J lost 0 bases, with 6 bases between them. The CDR3 coding sequence is TGTGCCAGCTCACTCAATATGAACACTGAAGCTTTCTTT. Its translation: CASSLNMNTEAFF.

This clone was counted between two and nine times. This chain links TRBV18 with TRBJ1-5, with D perhaps TRBD1 (5 bases). CDR1 and CDR2 (germline): KGHSH, LQKENI. V lost 3 bases and J lost 7, with 16 bases in between. This CDR3 is 15 amino acids long. The CDR3 protein is CASSPLGEGQQPQHF. CDR3 bases: TGTGCCAGCTCACCTCTGGGGGAGGGGCAACAGCCCCAGCATTTT.

This chain connects TRBV28 to TRBJ2-5; TRBD2 aligns across 10 bases. The V gene's germline CDR1 is MDHEN and CDR2 SYDVKM. Losses at the gene ends were 4 bases for V and 3 bases for J; bases not matched to a gene: 5. The CDR3 totals 15 residues. The CDR3 loop reads CASSSAGTSEETQYF. Written as DNA, the CDR3 is TGTGCCAGCAGTTCTGCTGGGACTAGCGAAGAGACCCAGTACTTC.

This chain joins TRBV10-3 and TRBJ1-5, with a possible D match to TRBD1 (6 bases). The CDR3 has 14 residues. The V end lost 4 bases, the J end lost 4 bases, and 11 bases lay between the germline ends. Germline CDR1 ENHRY, CDR2 SYGVKD. The CDR3 DNA follows: TGTGCCATCAGTGTGTCGACAGGTAATCAGCCCCAGCATTTT. Protein product: CAISVSTGNQPQHF.

The count of this clone is one. The chain is built from TRBV5-1 and TRBJ2-3; D tentatively reads TRBD1 or TRBD2 (6 bases each). The CDR3 consists of 16 residues. Looked up from germline, CDR1 is SGHRS and CDR2 is YFSETQ. Trimming removed 4 bases from V and 0 bases from J, with 15 bases in between. CDR3 in DNA: TGCGCCAGCAGCCCCGCCGCGGGACAAAGCACAGATACGCAGTATTTT. Its protein product is CASSPAAGQSTDTQYF.

The V gene is TRBV7-2, the J gene TRBJ2-7; D gene uncertain. Trimming removed 8 bases at V and 4 bases at J, with 12 bases between. This CDR3 contains 12 residues. Germline V gene sequence: CDR1 SGHTA, CDR2 FQGNSA. The chain's CDR3 is CASRQPEYEQYF. The DNA of the CDR3 is TGTGCCAGCCGTCAGCCGGAGTACGAGCAGTACTTC.

The chain joins TRBV9 to TRBJ2-3; 8 bases are shared with TRBD2. CDR1 is SGDLS, CDR2 YYNGEE, per germline. The CDR3 contains 15 residues. V was clipped by 4 bases and J by 2 bases; unmatched bases: 6. CDR3 loop: CASSSRTSSTDTQYF. In DNA, the CDR3 is TGTGCCAGCAGCTCTAGGACTAGCTCCACAGATACGCAGTATTTT.

The V call is TRBV7-9, the J call TRBJ2-1; maybe TRBD1 (5 bases). The CDR3 loop spans 14 amino acids. V shed 5 bases and J shed 0 bases, with 8 bases lying between them. CDR1 and CDR2 (germline): SEHNR, FQNEAQ (reference sequence). DNA of the CDR3: TGTGCCAGCAGCCAGGGCCGCTCCTACAATGAGCAGTTCTTC. Translated, it gives CASSQGRSYNEQFF.

This sequence joins TRBV6-5 and TRBJ1-2; possibly TRBD1 for D (6 bases). The CDR3 contains 14 residues. Trimming took 4 bases from V and 3 from J, leaving 12 bases between them. Per the germline V gene, CDR1 is MNHEY and CDR2 is SVGAGI. The CDR3 DNA sequence: TGTGCCAGCAGTTCGTTAGGACAGTACTATGGCTACACCTTC. Its translation is CASSSLGQYYGYTF.

This rearrangement joins TRBV6-4 to TRBJ2-5, with a possible D match to TRBD1 (5 bases). The CDR3 has 15 residues. Trimming cost V 6 bases and J 5 bases, with 19 bases left between them. Germline loops: CDR1 MRHNA, CDR2 SNTAGT. The CDR3 spells CASRAPGGNRETQYF. As DNA, the CDR3 is TGTGCCAGCAGGGCTCCGGGCGGTAACAGGGAGACCCAGTACTTC.

The chain employs TRBV7-6 and TRBJ2-3; TRBD2 matches 9 bases. With 11 bases clipped from V and 4 bases from J, the junction kept 10 bases outside the gene matches. Germline V gene data show CDR1 as SGHVS and CDR2 as FNYEAQ. The CDR3 covers 14 residues. CDR3: CACGGGRASDTQYF. CDR3 DNA: TGTGCCTGCGGGGGCGGGAGGGCCTCAGATACGCAGTATTTT.